This TCR beta chain was profiled in a study of T-cell reconstitution after alpha-beta-depleted transplantation in children. Study outcomes and limitations: Recipient T cells and thymic progenitors that survived gave rise to the high TCRbeta diversity observed at day 60 in some patients. Several hundred expanded graft clones reportedly supplied alpha-beta T cells about two months after transplant. It was newly produced T cells that mostly accounted for T-cell counts and diversity one year after transplant.

This clonotype came up a few times. Its antigen is unidentified. The CDR3 has 13 amino acids. Germline V gives CDR1 SGHVS, CDR2 FNYEAQ. Trimming removed 8 bases at V and 5 bases at J, with 13 bases between. Unique molecular identifiers were used in preparing the TCRbeta library. TCRdb used MiXCR to reprocess the PCR reads, holding one entry per CDR3 protein. This sample yields about 200,000 distinct CDR3 sequences, of which under 20% are seen a single time; 43% belongs to the top ten. This material consisted of PBMCs, mostly from graft donor cells, taken 360 days after TCRalphabeta/CD19-depleted stem cell transplant. The receptor's source is a male patient aged 2-15 years who had a stem cell transplant for acute lymphoblastic leukemia, so the T cells may come from the graft donor. The genes are TRBV7-6 and TRBJ2-1, with D hard to call. CDR3 amino acids: CASLPISHNEQFF. The CDR3, as DNA: TGTGCCAGCCTACCCATTTCTCACAATGAGCAGTTCTTC.